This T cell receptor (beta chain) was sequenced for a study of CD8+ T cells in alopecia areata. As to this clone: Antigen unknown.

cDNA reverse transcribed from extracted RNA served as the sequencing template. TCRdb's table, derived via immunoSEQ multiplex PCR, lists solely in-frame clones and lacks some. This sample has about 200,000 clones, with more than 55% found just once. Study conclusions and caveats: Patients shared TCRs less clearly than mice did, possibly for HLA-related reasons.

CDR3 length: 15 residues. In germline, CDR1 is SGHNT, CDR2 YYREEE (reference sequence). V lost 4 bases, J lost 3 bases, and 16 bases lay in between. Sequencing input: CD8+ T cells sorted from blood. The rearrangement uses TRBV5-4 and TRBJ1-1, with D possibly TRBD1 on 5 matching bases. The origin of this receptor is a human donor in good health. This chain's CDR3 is CASSLRPGGDTEAFF. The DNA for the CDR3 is TGTGCCAGCAGCCTACGCCCGGGAGGGGACACTGAAGCTTTCTTT.